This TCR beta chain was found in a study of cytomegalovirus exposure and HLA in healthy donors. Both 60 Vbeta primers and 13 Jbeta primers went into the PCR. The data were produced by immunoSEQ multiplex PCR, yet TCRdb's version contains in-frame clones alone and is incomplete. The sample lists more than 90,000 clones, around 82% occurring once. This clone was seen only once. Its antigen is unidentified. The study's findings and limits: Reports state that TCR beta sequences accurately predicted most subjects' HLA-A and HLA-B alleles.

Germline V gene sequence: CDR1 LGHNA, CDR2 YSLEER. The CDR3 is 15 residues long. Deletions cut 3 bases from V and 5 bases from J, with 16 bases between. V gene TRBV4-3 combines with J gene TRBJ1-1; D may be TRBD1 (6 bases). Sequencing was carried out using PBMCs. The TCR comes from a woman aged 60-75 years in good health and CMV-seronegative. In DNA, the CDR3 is TGCGCCAGCAGCCATGACCTGGGGGCGCGGACTGAAGCTTTCTTT. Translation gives CASSHDLGARTEAFF.